Shown below are 25 T cell receptor beta chains from a single sample sequenced in a study of shared clonotypes between healthy human individuals. Naive CD8 isolation took CD45RO-negative cells positively selected for CCR7 and excluded terminally differentiated effector memory CD45RA+ cells. Generated by immunoSEQ multiplex PCR, the TCRdb table keeps only in-frame clones and is missing some. The data hold about 820,000 clones, with more than 85% observed a single time. Sequenced input: naive CD8+ T cells sorted from blood. All receptors come from a man aged 30 to 45 in good health.

The chain links TRBV13 to TRBJ2-2, with TRBD2 identical over 9 bases. The CDR3 runs 16 residues. V was pared by 6 bases and J by 8 bases, with 13 bases of the junction left unmatched. Germline V lookup: CDR1 PRHDT, CDR2 FYEKMQ (reference sequence). The CDR3: CASRRFSSGIVGELFF. For the CDR3, the DNA is TGTGCCAGCAGGCGTTTTTCTAGCGGGATAGTGGGGGAGCTGTTTTTT. Combining the CDR3 with reference TRBV13 and TRBJ2-2 gives the whole variable domain AAGVIQSPRHLIKEKRETATLKCYPIPRHDTVYWYQQGPGQDPQFLISFYEKMQSDKGSIPDRFSAQQFSDYHSELNMSSLELGDSALYFCASRRFSSGIVGELFFGEGSRLTVL.

This clone was observed a single time. This chain joins TRBV19 and TRBJ2-7; 13 bases agree with TRBD2. CDR3 length: 16 amino acids. J was trimmed by 3 bases and V by 5 bases; bases with no gene match: 7. CDR1 and CDR2 from the germline V gene are LNHDA and SQIVND (reference sequence). The CDR3: CASSQPGLAGLYEQYF. Here the CDR3 DNA reads TGTGCCAGTAGTCAGCCGGGACTAGCGGGGCTCTACGAGCAGTACTTC.

The chain combines TRBV2 with TRBJ2-7, with D perhaps TRBD1 (6 bases). Trimming shortened V by 6 bases and J by 2 bases, and 17 bases separated the two germline ends. CDR1 is SNHLY and CDR2 is FYNNEI in the germline V gene. This CDR3 comprises 15 residues. The CDR3, as DNA: TGTGCCAGCAGCGCTCAAACAGGGCTCCCCTACGAGCAGTACTTC. Its protein is CASSAQTGLPYEQYF.

The rearrangement joins TRBV30 to TRBJ2-7, with 11 bases fitting TRBD1. The CDR3 loop spans 14 amino acids. CDR1 and CDR2 (germline): GTSNPN, SVGIG (reference sequence). The J segment lost 3 bases and the V segment lost 1 base, leaving 2 bases of the junction unmatched. The DNA for the CDR3 is TGTGCCTGGAGTGGGGGACAGGGGGTCTACGAGCAGTACTTC. It encodes CAWSGGQGVYEQYF.

The chain employs TRBV10-1 and TRBJ2-1, with TRBD2 matching over 9 bases. This CDR3 has 17 amino acids. Germline CDR1 and CDR2: WNHNN and SYGVQD (reference sequence). After removal of 3 bases from V and 3 bases from J, the junction contained 9 bases not matched to a gene. The DNA for the CDR3 is TGCGCCAGCAGTGACGCGATGACTAGCGGACACTACAATGAGCAGTTCTTC. Its protein is CASSDAMTSGHYNEQFF.

This clone occurred once. The CDR3 DNA reads as TGTGCCAGCAGTGACTTGGCGGGCCCTGGAGATACGCAGTATTTT. This encodes CASSDLAGPGDTQYF. The chain recombines TRBV6-4 with TRBJ2-3; maybe TRBD2 (5 bases). Trimming cost V 1 base and J 5 bases, with 13 bases left between them. This CDR3 is built from 15 residues. Germline V gene lookup returns CDR1 MRHNA and CDR2 SNTAGT.

This clone was picked up one time. The V and J genes are TRBV28 and TRBJ1-3; no firm D call. The V end was cut by 5 bases, the J end by 0 bases, with 14 bases between. Germline V gene lookup returns CDR1 MDHEN and CDR2 SYDVKM. The CDR3 sequence is 16 residues long. In nucleotides, the CDR3 is TGTGCCAGCAGTGCCCTGAACCTAGACTCTGGAAACACCATATATTTT. Translation: CASSALNLDSGNTIYF.

This clone appeared a single time. The chain employs TRBV14 and TRBJ2-5; the D call may be TRBD1 or TRBD2 (5 bases each). Trimming shortened V by 8 bases and J by 7 bases, and 14 bases separated the two germline ends. This CDR3 comprises 12 residues. The germline gives CDR1 SGHDN, CDR2 FVKESK. The CDR3 sequence: CASGMPGRTQYF. Written as DNA, the CDR3 is TGTGCCAGCGGAATGCCGGGGCGGACCCAGTACTTC.

V and J are TRBV7-9 and TRBJ2-7; D is unresolved. The CDR3 is 16 amino acids. Germline V CDR1 and CDR2: SEHNR, FQNEAQ (reference sequence). V lost 5 bases to trimming and J lost 3 bases, with 20 bases between them. The CDR3 DNA follows: TGTGCCAGCAGCAAAACCCCAGTCGGTTACAACTACGAGCAGTACTTC. Its translation is CASSKTPVGYNYEQYF.

The J gene is TRBJ2-1, the V gene TRBV27; tentatively, D is TRBD1 (7 bases). Trimming pared 6 bases from V and 10 bases from J, leaving 19 bases between. Germline CDR1 MNHEY, CDR2 SMNVEV (reference sequence). This CDR3 is built from 14 residues. CDR3 sequence (DNA): TGTGCCAGCAGCTCATTACCCCAGGGGGGAGAGCAGTTCTTC. It yields the protein CASSSLPQGGEQFF.

This chain joins TRBV29-1 and TRBJ2-1; TRBD2 matches at 10 bases. CDR3 length equals 16 residues. V was pared by 4 bases and J by 2 bases, with 8 bases of the junction left unmatched. Germline CDR1 SQVTM, CDR2 ANQGSEA. CDR3 nucleotide sequence: TGCAGCGTTGTGGGCCTAGCGGGAGCCACCTACAATGAGCAGTTCTTC. Translating it yields CSVVGLAGATYNEQFF.

The chain uses TRBV19 and TRBJ2-1; D is unresolved. The germline gives CDR1 LNHDA, CDR2 SQIVND (reference sequence). The V end lost 3 bases, the J end lost 6 bases, and 12 bases lay between the germline ends. The CDR3 loop spans 14 amino acids. CDR3 region: CASSMLVGFNEQFF. DNA of the CDR3: TGTGCCAGTAGTATGCTGGTCGGTTTCAATGAGCAGTTCTTC.

The genes are TRBV15 and TRBJ1-1; D unclear. The CDR3 covers 15 residues. The germline V and J ends were trimmed by 0 bases and 1 base, with 9 bases remaining between them. Germline V gene sequence: CDR1 LNHNV, CDR2 YYDKDF (reference sequence). CDR3 residues: CATSRDRSPNTEAFF. CDR3 nucleotides: TGTGCCACCAGCAGAGATCGCAGCCCGAACACTGAAGCTTTCTTT. The full variable domain, completed using reference TRBV15 and TRBJ1-1, is DAMVIQNPRYQVTQFGKPVTLSCSQTLNHNVMYWYQQKSSQAPKLLFHYYDKDFNNEADTPDNFQSRRPNTSFCFLDIRSPGLGDTAMYLCATSRDRSPNTEAFFGQGTRLTVV.

This clone was recorded only once. The chain carries TRBV27 and TRBJ2-1; 10 nucleotides agree with TRBD2. V trimming: 3 bases; J trimming: 6 bases; junction bases outside the gene matches: 5. The CDR3 spans 15 residues. Germline CDR1 reads MNHEY; CDR2 reads SMNVEV (reference sequence). CDR3 DNA sequence: TGTGCCAGCAGTTTCGGCCTAGCGGGAGCCAATGAGCAGTTCTTC. Amino acids: CASSFGLAGANEQFF.

Points on this clone: Other DNA sequences from this sample encode an identical CDR3 as well. V and J are TRBV27 and TRBJ2-7; no clear D gene. CDR1 is MNHEY and CDR2 is SMNVEV in the germline V gene (reference sequence). V lost 0 bases and J lost 0, with 6 bases in between. The CDR3 length is 14 residues. CDR3 protein: CASSLSRSSYEQYF. The CDR3 nucleotides are TGTGCCAGCAGTTTATCCCGAAGCTCCTACGAGCAGTACTTC.

This clone was seen ten or more times. The V and J genes are TRBV29-1 and TRBJ2-7, with D perhaps given as TRBD1 or TRBD2 (5 bases each). CDR1 is SQVTM, CDR2 ANQGSEA, per germline. The CDR3 loop spans 15 amino acids. V was pared by 4 bases and J by 1 base, with 17 bases between. DNA for the CDR3: TGCAGCGTTGCCGATCTGGGGGTAGGGTCCTACGAGCAGTACTTC. It is translated as CSVADLGVGSYEQYF.

This chain links TRBV7-8 with TRBJ2-3; 7 positions match TRBD2. CDR3 length: 15 amino acids. Losses at the gene ends were 5 bases for V and 0 bases for J; bases not matched to a gene: 5. The germline gives CDR1 SGHVS, CDR2 FQNEAQ. This CDR3 reads CASSPRGDSTDTQYF. The CDR3 nucleotides are TGTGCCAGCAGCCCACGGGGGGATAGCACAGATACGCAGTATTTT. Based on the CDR3 plus reference TRBV7-8 and TRBJ2-3, the full variable domain is GAGVSQSPRYKVAKRGQDVALRCDPISGHVSLFWYQQALGQGPEFLTYFQNEAQLDKSGLPSDRFFAERPEGSVSTLKIQRTQQEDSAVYLCASSPRGDSTDTQYFGPGTRLTVL.

This clone was detected only once. V and J are TRBV7-9 and TRBJ2-5; weak D call: TRBD2 (6 bases). The CDR3 is 12 residues long. V dropped 8 bases and J dropped 5 bases, with 12 bases sitting between them. Germline V gives CDR1 SEHNR, CDR2 FQNEAQ (reference sequence). This CDR3 reads CASSGGYETQYF. The CDR3 DNA reads TGTGCCAGCTCCGGGGGATACGAGACCCAGTACTTC.

The chain couples TRBV7-6 to TRBJ2-1, with unresolved D. This CDR3 has 17 residues. Deletions cut 1 base from V and 5 bases from J, with 18 bases between. CDR1 is SGHVS and CDR2 is FNYEAQ in the germline V gene. The CDR3 region is CASSLGVDPTSDNEQFF. As DNA, the CDR3 is TGTGCCAGCAGCTTAGGAGTAGACCCCACCTCTGACAATGAGCAGTTCTTC.

This clone was seen only once. This sequence joins TRBV7-2 and TRBJ2-1; 7 nucleotides line up with TRBD2. The V gene's germline CDR1 is SGHTA and CDR2 FQGNSA. Trimming cost V 1 base and J 0 bases; bases outside gene matches: 6. The CDR3 runs to 17 residues. CDR3 DNA sequence: TGTGCCAGCAGCTTAGATCTAGCGGAGGGCTCCTACAATGAGCAGTTCTTC. Translated: CASSLDLAEGSYNEQFF.

This chain connects TRBV7-2 to TRBJ2-7; D unclear. The CDR3 spans 13 residues. Germline assignment: CDR1 SGHTA and CDR2 FQGNSA. Trimming took 5 bases from V and 3 from J, leaving 11 bases between them. The CDR3 bases are TGTGCCAGCAGCGTAACAGACTTCTACGAGCAGTACTTC. Translated, it gives CASSVTDFYEQYF.

V gene TRBV30 combines with J gene TRBJ1-5, with D uncertain. This CDR3 comprises 16 residues. V lost 3 bases, J lost 4 bases, and 19 bases lay in between. Germline values: CDR1 GTSNPN, CDR2 SVGIG (reference sequence). The CDR3, as DNA: TGTGCCTGGAGCTCCGGACGGCCCCTCCCAAATCAGCCCCAGCATTTT. This gives the protein CAWSSGRPLPNQPQHF.

The CDR3 loop reads CASSGSGTPLNYGYTF. The CDR3 DNA reads TGTGCCAGCAGTGGATCCGGGACACCGCTTAACTATGGCTACACCTTC. The gene calls are TRBV6-1 and TRBJ1-2, with D perhaps matching TRBD1 (6 bases). Per germline, CDR1 MNHNS and CDR2 SASEGT. The CDR3 is 16 amino acids. The V end lost 4 bases, the J end lost 1 base, and 16 bases lay between the germline ends.

The chain employs TRBV27 and TRBJ2-1; no firm D call. Trimming left V 3 bases short and J 1 base short, with 7 bases between. The CDR3 loop spans 14 amino acids. The germline V gene encodes CDR1 MNHEY and CDR2 SMNVEV (reference sequence). The CDR3 region is CASSFIRSYNEQFF. The CDR3 bases are TGTGCCAGCAGTTTCATTAGGTCCTACAATGAGCAGTTCTTC.

The V gene is TRBV4-1, the J gene TRBJ2-4; 7 nucleotides align to TRBD1. CDR1 and CDR2 from the germline V gene are MGHRA and YSYEKL. There are 18 residues in the CDR3. V lost 4 bases and J lost 0; bases outside the gene matches: 12. The CDR3 sequence: CASSPLGQQVLAKNIQYF. CDR3 nucleotide sequence: TGCGCCAGCAGCCCTTTGGGACAGCAAGTCCTAGCCAAAAACATTCAGTACTTC.